This TCR beta chain is drawn from a study of cytomegalovirus exposure and HLA in healthy donors. Study-level points and caveats: Later on, an analysis tied around 17,000 TCR beta sequences to HLA alleles at 0.05 false discovery rate.

About this clone itself: Its target is unknown.

The PCR was carried out with 60 Vbeta primers and 13 Jbeta primers. TCRdb keeps only in-frame clones here, not all; method: immunoSEQ multiplex PCR. Of some 120,000 clones in the sample, roughly 77% were seen once. The J segment lost 0 bases and the V segment lost 5 bases, leaving 6 bases of the junction unmatched. The CDR3 totals 15 residues. Germline V gives CDR1 SGHTA, CDR2 FQGNSA. This chain joins TRBV7-2 and TRBJ2-7; TRBD2 matches 8 bases. The specimen sequenced was PBMCs. The receptor was derived from a man aged 25-40 years in good health and CMV-seronegative. CDR3 protein: CASSPAGLASYEQYF. In DNA, the CDR3 is TGTGCCAGCAGCCCCGCCGGACTAGCCTCCTACGAGCAGTACTTC.